Below, 7 T cell receptor beta chains from the same sample are listed, as sequenced in a study of blood T cell repertoires in COVID-19. Sequencing was performed with immunoSEQ multiplex PCR; in TCRdb, only in-frame clones are kept and a portion is missing. Of 170,000 or so clones listed, approximately 86% are singletons. The sequenced sample was peripheral blood. The receptors come from a man aged 60 to 75 with COVID-19, enrolled during active disease.

This rearrangement joins TRBV4-3 to TRBJ1-1; TRBD1 might be the D (5 bases). The V end lost 4 bases, the J end lost 7 bases, and 10 bases lay between the germline ends. CDR3 size: 12 residues. Germline CDR1 LGHNA, CDR2 YSLEER. CDR3 coding DNA: TGCGCCAGCAGCCCTGGAGGGGATGAAGCTTTCTTT. It translates to CASSPGGDEAFF.

As concerns this clone: An end of the junction differs from the germline gene, which may be a read error. V usage is TRBV28 and J usage is TRBJ1-1; D not certain. Germline CDR1 is MDHEN and CDR2 is SYDVKM. This CDR3 region has 12 residues. In DNA form, the CDR3 reads TGTGCCGGCAGTTTATGGGCAGCTGAAGCTTTCTTT. It specifies CAGSLWAAEAFF.

The chain combines TRBV6-5 with TRBJ1-5; D uncertain. Germline V gene data show CDR1 as MNHEY and CDR2 as SVGAGI. This CDR3 has 15 residues. V shed 4 bases and J shed 0 bases, with 10 bases lying between them. CDR3 nucleotides: TGTGCCAGCAGTTCGTCGGGGAATAGCAATCAGCCCCAGCATTTT. Its protein product is CASSSSGNSNQPQHF.

The gene calls are TRBV24-1 and TRBJ2-3; tentatively, D is TRBD1 (6 bases). V lost 2 bases and J 0 bases, leaving 14 bases between the germline ends. The germline gives CDR1 KGHDR, CDR2 SFDVKD. CDR3 size: 17 residues. CDR3 loop: CATSDYRTGPSTDTQYF. The CDR3 coding sequence is TGTGCCACCAGTGATTACCGAACAGGGCCCAGCACAGATACGCAGTATTTT.

The CDR3 region is CASSHLGGNQETQYF. The DNA for the CDR3 is TGCGCCAGCAGCCACCTCGGGGGGAACCAAGAGACCCAGTACTTC. The chain is built from TRBV4-1 and TRBJ2-5; 7 bases match TRBD2. V gave up 3 bases and J gave up 0 bases; unmatched junction bases: 4. CDR3 length: 15 amino acids. The germline gives CDR1 MGHRA, CDR2 YSYEKL.

The chain combines TRBV7-9 with TRBJ2-3; perhaps TRBD2 as D (6 bases). The ends were cut back, 5 bases at V and 2 bases at J, with 17 bases in the middle. The CDR3 sequence is 16 residues long. The germline V gene encodes CDR1 SEHNR and CDR2 FQNEAQ (reference sequence). The CDR3 DNA is TGTGCCAGCAGCCCTCGGTCTGGCGGGGTCACAGATACGCAGTATTTT. Its protein product is CASSPRSGGVTDTQYF.

The chain links TRBV4-3 to TRBJ2-6; D is possibly TRBD1 (5 bases). Germline values: CDR1 LGHNA, CDR2 YSLEER. This CDR3 has 17 amino acids. Trimming took off 0 bases at V and 0 bases at J, with 9 bases between the two ends. The CDR3 loop is CASSQDAGNSGANVLTF. As DNA, the CDR3 is TGCGCCAGCAGCCAAGACGCAGGGAACTCTGGGGCCAACGTCCTGACTTTC.